This record covers a single T cell receptor (beta chain). Its specificity is unknown. V dropped 6 bases and J dropped 4; count of bases not matched to a gene: 12. CDR3 length equals 15 residues. CDR1 is MNHEY and CDR2 is SVGAGI in the germline V gene. This entry belongs to a study of beta chain features in type 1 diabetes. Findings and limits, study-wide: High TCR expression in some cells could lead to their over-representation in cDNA sequencing. Junctions at VDJ sites from type 1 diabetes patients had fewer insertions and more deletions. For patients, the naive, central memory and Treg TCRB repertoires appeared more alike than for healthy donors. For Type 1 diabetes patients, all four CD4+ subsets carried TCRB CDR3s that were moderately but significantly shorter.

Sorted populations all had greater than 95% purity. TCRB transcripts that were expressed got sequenced, as all of the isolated RNA had been reverse transcribed. The assay was immunoSEQ multiplex PCR, and TCRdb's table has in-frame clones only and misses some. In the table there are approximately 24,000 clones, roughly half of which are singletons. J is TRBJ2-7 and V is TRBV6-5; 7 nucleotides align to TRBD2. The receptor was isolated from a man younger than 45 with type 1 diabetes. Sequenced material: stem cell memory CD4+ T cells from blood. The CDR3 DNA reads as TGTGCCAGCAGCACCGGCGGGAGTGGGGGGTACGAGCAGTACTTC. Translated: CASSTGGSGGYEQYF.